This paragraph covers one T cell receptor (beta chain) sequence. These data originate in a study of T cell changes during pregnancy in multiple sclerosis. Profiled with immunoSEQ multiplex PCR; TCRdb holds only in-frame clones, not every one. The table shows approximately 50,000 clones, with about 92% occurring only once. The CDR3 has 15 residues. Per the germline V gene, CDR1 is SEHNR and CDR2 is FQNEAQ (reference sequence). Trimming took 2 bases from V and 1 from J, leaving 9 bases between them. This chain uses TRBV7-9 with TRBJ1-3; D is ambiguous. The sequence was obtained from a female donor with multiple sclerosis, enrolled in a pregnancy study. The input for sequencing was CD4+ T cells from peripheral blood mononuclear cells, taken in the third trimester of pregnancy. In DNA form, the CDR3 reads TGTGCCAGCAGCTTATTAGTCCAATCTGGAAACACCATATATTTT. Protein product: CASSLLVQSGNTIYF. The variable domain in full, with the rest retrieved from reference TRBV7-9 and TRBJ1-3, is DTGVSQNPRHKITKRGQNVTFRCDPISEHNRLYWYRQTLGQGPEFLTYFQNEAQLEKSRLLSDRFSAERPKGSFSTLEIQRTEQGDSAMYLCASSLLVQSGNTIYFGEGSWLTVV.